Below, one TCR beta chain is given with its context. The source of the sample is a study of blood T cell repertoires in COVID-19. Measured with immunoSEQ multiplex PCR; TCRdb has only the in-frame clones, and not every one. Seen here are around 430,000 clones, 80% to 90% observed once, and the top ten hold 10%. The sequence was obtained from a woman between 50 and 59 years old who had recovered from COVID-19. Sequencing was done on a sample of PBMCs or T cells enriched from blood (not recorded which).

The CDR3 loop is CATSTGPLNEQFF. CDR3 DNA sequence: TGTGCCACTTCGACAGGGCCCCTAAATGAGCAGTTCTTC. This rearrangement joins TRBV28 to TRBJ2-1; 7 bases align to TRBD1. Germline CDR1 is MDHEN and CDR2 is SYDVKM. Trimming cost V 10 bases and J 7 bases; bases outside gene matches: 10. This CDR3 has 13 amino acids. Variable domain in full (rest from reference TRBV28 and TRBJ2-1): DVKVTQSSRYLVKRTGEKVFLECVQDMDHENMFWYRQDPGLGLRLIYFSYDVKMKEKGDIPEGYSVSREKKERFSLILESASTNQTSMYLCATSTGPLNEQFFGPGTRLTVL.